Following are 21 T cell receptor beta chains from one sample sequenced in a study of blood T cell repertoires in COVID-19. The data were produced by immunoSEQ multiplex PCR, yet TCRdb's version contains in-frame clones alone and is incomplete. The sample yields more than 250,000 clones, over 80% seen once. Sample: peripheral blood. The receptors derive from a man between 60 and 75 years old who had recovered from COVID-19.

This sequence joins TRBV28 and TRBJ1-5; no reliable D call. Germline V lookup: CDR1 MDHEN, CDR2 SYDVKM. V was pared by 2 bases and J by 7 bases, with 12 bases between. CDR3 length: 14 residues. Here the CDR3 DNA reads TGTGCCAGCAGTTTAGGAAGGGCGGGGCAGCCCCAGCATTTT. Translating it yields CASSLGRAGQPQHF.

This chain joins TRBV6-6 and TRBJ2-5; a possible D gene is TRBD2 (6 bases). Looked up from germline, CDR1 is MNHNY and CDR2 is SVGAGI (reference sequence). The V gene lost 6 bases and the J gene lost 7 bases, with 21 bases spanning the gap. There are 15 residues in the CDR3. The CDR3 sequence: CASSHGQAGKMTQYF. The CDR3 DNA sequence: TGTGCCAGCAGCCACGGGCAGGCGGGGAAAATGACCCAGTACTTC.

CDR3 region: CASSPRRGSTDTQYF. CDR3 nucleotides: TGTGCCAGCAGCCCCCGACGGGGGAGCACAGATACGCAGTATTTT. V usage is TRBV7-6 and J usage is TRBJ2-3, with D possibly matching TRBD2 (6 bases). The germline V gene has CDR1 SGHVS and CDR2 FNYEAQ. The CDR3 is 15 amino acids. V lost 5 bases, J lost 0 bases, and 12 bases lay in between. The whole variable domain, filled in from reference TRBV7-6 and TRBJ2-3, reads GAGVSQSPRYKVTKRGQDVALRCDPISGHVSLYWYRQALGQGPEFLTYFNYEAQQDKSGLPNDRFSAERPEGSISTLTIQRTEQRDSAMYRCASSPRRGSTDTQYFGPGTRLTVL.

The chain uses TRBV3-1 (or the pseudogene TRBV3-2) and TRBJ2-5, with 7 bases matching TRBD1. The germline gives CDR1 LGHDT, CDR2 YNNKEL (reference sequence). This CDR3 spans 16 amino acids. V shed 6 bases, J shed 0 bases, and the junction held 10 bases outside the gene matches. CDR3: CASRYNRGNNQETQYF. As DNA, the CDR3 is TGTGCCAGCAGGTACAACAGGGGCAACAACCAAGAGACCCAGTACTTC.

The chain employs TRBV7-2 and TRBJ2-7, with 13 bases matching TRBD2. This CDR3 is built from 18 residues. The germline CDR1 and CDR2 sequences are SGHTA and FQGNSA. V shed 3 bases, J shed 5 bases, and the junction held 13 bases outside the gene matches. The CDR3 loop reads CASSFGGLAGYKRHEQYF. Here the CDR3 DNA reads TGTGCCAGCAGCTTCGGGGGACTAGCGGGATATAAACGGCACGAGCAGTACTTC.

The chain uses TRBV9 and TRBJ2-3; D uncertain. Trimming shortened V by 0 bases and J by 0 bases, and 5 bases separated the two germline ends. Germline assignment: CDR1 SGDLS and CDR2 YYNGEE. The CDR3 runs 14 residues. CDR3 sequence: CASSVVTSTDTQYF. CDR3 nucleotide sequence: TGTGCCAGCAGCGTAGTCACTAGCACAGATACGCAGTATTTT.

V and J are TRBV28 and TRBJ2-2, with 8 bases matching TRBD1. V dropped 6 bases and J dropped 7; count of bases not matched to a gene: 10. Germline V gene lookup returns CDR1 MDHEN and CDR2 SYDVKM. This CDR3 is built from 15 residues. CDR3 region: CASRAGQAGFGELFF. The CDR3 DNA is TGTGCCAGCAGGGCGGGACAGGCGGGATTCGGGGAGCTGTTTTTT.

The gene calls are TRBV5-1 and TRBJ2-2, with 9 bases aligning to TRBD2. Germline V gene data show CDR1 as SGHRS and CDR2 as YFSETQ. Trimming cost V 3 bases and J 1 base; bases outside gene matches: 1. This CDR3 has 15 amino acids. In DNA form, the CDR3 reads TGCGCCAGCAGCTCGACTAGCGGGAACACCGGGGAGCTGTTTTTT. Its translation is CASSSTSGNTGELFF. The variable domain in full, with the rest retrieved from reference TRBV5-1 and TRBJ2-2, is KAGVTQTPRYLIKTRGQQVTLSCSPISGHRSVSWYQQTPGQGLQFLFEYFSETQRNKGNFPGRFSGRQFSNSRSEMNVSTLELGDSALYLCASSSTSGNTGELFFGEGSRLTVL.

This sequence joins TRBV29-1 and TRBJ2-7, with 8 positions matching TRBD1. With 8 bases clipped from V and 7 bases from J, the junction kept 19 bases outside the gene matches. The CDR3 loop spans 15 amino acids. Germline V gene lookup returns CDR1 SQVTM and CDR2 ANQGSEA. The CDR3 region has the DNA TGCAGCTTCCGACCCCAGGGGGCACTGGTTGGTGAGCAGTACTTC. Encoded protein: CSFRPQGALVGEQYF.

The CDR3 reads CASSRAGLGETQYF. The CDR3, as DNA: TGTGCCAGCAGCCGGGCGGGCTTGGGCGAGACCCAGTACTTC. The chain combines TRBV7-2 with TRBJ2-5, with D possibly being TRBD2 (5 bases). Germline V gene data show CDR1 as SGHTA and CDR2 as FQGNSA. V was trimmed by 5 bases and J by 5 bases, leaving 15 bases between them. The CDR3 runs 14 residues. Drawing the rest from reference TRBV7-2 and TRBJ2-5, the complete variable domain is GAGVSQSPSNKVTEKGKDVELRCDPISGHTALYWYRQSLGQGLEFLIYFQGNSAPDKSGLPSDRFSAERTGGSVSTLTIQRTQQEDSAVYLCASSRAGLGETQYFGPGTRLLVL.

The sample holds a few counts of this clone. This sequence joins TRBV5-6 and TRBJ1-5; TRBD1 matches 9 bases. The CDR3 spans 16 residues. Germline CDR1 SGHDT, CDR2 YYEEEE. V shed 4 bases and J 0 bases; nucleotides not matched to a gene: 5. This CDR3 reads CASSVGQGYSNQPQHF. In nucleotides, the CDR3 is TGTGCCAGCAGCGTGGGACAGGGCTATAGCAATCAGCCCCAGCATTTT.

The V call is TRBV19, the J call TRBJ2-7; 8 bases fit TRBD2. The V gene end was trimmed by 7 bases and the J gene end by 1 base; junction bases not matched to a gene: 6. The CDR3 is 14 amino acids. From germline, CDR1 is LNHDA and CDR2 SQIVND (reference sequence). The CDR3 DNA reads as TGTGCCAGTAATCCCGGGGGGGGTTCCTACGAGCAGTACTTC. Its translation: CASNPGGGSYEQYF.

The rearrangement uses TRBV5-1 and TRBJ1-4, with 7 bases lining up with TRBD1. V was clipped by 0 bases and J by 5 bases; unmatched bases: 4. Looked up from germline, CDR1 is SGHRS and CDR2 is YFSETQ. The CDR3 runs to 15 residues. In nucleotides, the CDR3 is TGCGCCAGCAGCTTGGCTGTGACAGGGAATGAAAAACTGTTTTTT. The encoded protein is CASSLAVTGNEKLFF.

This sequence joins TRBV3-1 (or the pseudogene TRBV3-2) and TRBJ1-1, with TRBD1 as a possible D gene (5 bases). Deletions cut 3 bases from V and 8 bases from J, with 10 bases between. Per the germline V gene, CDR1 is LGHDT and CDR2 is YNNKEL (reference sequence). The CDR3 runs 12 residues. The CDR3 DNA follows: TGTGCCAGCAGCCATAAAAAGGGGGAAGCTTTCTTT. The encoded protein is CASSHKKGEAFF.

This clone is a singleton in its sample. The chain uses TRBV11-2 and TRBJ2-5; TRBD2 aligns across 7 bases. Germline CDR1 is SGHAT and CDR2 is FQNNGV. Trimming removed 4 bases from V and 5 bases from J; junction bases left unmatched: 4. This CDR3 is 13 amino acids long. The CDR3 protein is CASSSGLVETQYF. Here the CDR3 DNA reads TGTGCCAGCAGCTCCGGACTAGTTGAGACCCAGTACTTC.

Only a few counts were recorded for this clone. In DNA, the CDR3 is TGTGCCAGCAGCCCCTTTGGAGGGGACAGTTCCACAGATACGCAGTATTTT. Translation: CASSPFGGDSSTDTQYF. The chain employs TRBV9 and TRBJ2-3; D possibly corresponds to TRBD1 (7 bases). The CDR3 length is 17 residues. Germline V gene lookup returns CDR1 SGDLS and CDR2 YYNGEE. V lost 4 bases and J 2 bases, leaving 20 bases between the germline ends.

CDR3 region: CASSEQGIPNEKLFF. As DNA, the CDR3 is TGTGCCAGCAGTGAACAGGGGATCCCTAATGAAAAACTGTTTTTT. The rearrangement uses TRBV2 and TRBJ1-4, with D maybe TRBD1 (6 bases). The length of the CDR3 is 15 residues. Deletions cut 2 bases from V and 3 bases from J, with 10 bases between. CDR1 is SNHLY, CDR2 FYNNEI, per germline.

V gene TRBV6-5 combines with J gene TRBJ2-5; TRBD1 matches at 10 bases. The V and J ends lost 6 bases and 5 bases, in that order; junction bases with no gene match: 6. The CDR3 sequence is 14 residues long. Germline assignment: CDR1 MNHEY and CDR2 SVGAGI. The CDR3, as DNA: TGTGCCAGCAGGACAGGGGGCACGGGGGAGACCCAGTACTTC. Amino acid sequence: CASRTGGTGETQYF.

This clone was counted a single time. The rearrangement uses TRBV13 and TRBJ1-2; D uncertain. The germline CDR1 and CDR2 sequences are PRHDT and FYEKMQ (reference sequence). V was pared by 7 bases and J by 7 bases, with 16 bases between. The CDR3 length is 13 residues. This chain's CDR3 is CASTVGRLSGYTF. The CDR3 DNA reads TGTGCCAGCACCGTAGGGCGATTGTCTGGCTACACCTTC.

The rearrangement joins TRBV13 to TRBJ2-7; the match to TRBD2 covers 11 bases. V lost 1 base, J lost 4 bases, and 3 bases stayed unmatched. The length of the CDR3 is 15 residues. Looked up from germline, CDR1 is PRHDT and CDR2 is FYEKMQ (reference sequence). The CDR3 nucleotides read TGTGCCAGCAGCTTAGCGCGGACTAGCGGGTACGAGCAGTACTTC. Its protein product is CASSLARTSGYEQYF.

The chain links TRBV29-1 to TRBJ2-3; 10 nucleotides align to TRBD1. This CDR3 region has 15 residues. The ends lost 7 bases at V and 4 bases at J; junction bases unmatched: 11. CDR1 is SQVTM and CDR2 is ANQGSEA in the germline V gene. This chain's CDR3 is CSASRGGTGADTQYF. DNA for the CDR3: TGCAGCGCCAGCCGTGGGGGGACAGGGGCAGATACGCAGTATTTT.